This T cell receptor (beta chain) was obtained from a study of blood T cell repertoires in COVID-19. Across the study: Sites in the United States, Italy and Spain provided acute and convalescent COVID-19 samples.

The protocol was immunoSEQ multiplex PCR, while the TCRdb copy is restricted to in-frame clones and leaves out a portion. Here the sample spans some 280,000 clones, about 82% being singletons. This clone was picked up many times. V lost 1 base and J lost 2, with 8 bases in between. The CDR3 covers 14 residues. The germline V gene encodes CDR1 MDHEN and CDR2 SYDVKM. The TCR was taken from a woman in her 50s with active or convalescent COVID-19. The V and J genes are TRBV28 and TRBJ1-2; weak D call: TRBD1 (5 bases). Sequencing was done on a sample of peripheral blood. This CDR3 is CASSLFSGNYGYTF. In nucleotides, the CDR3 is TGTGCCAGCAGTTTATTTTCAGGGAACTATGGCTACACCTTC.